This T cell receptor beta chain comes out of a study of T cell responses to AZD1222 COVID-19 vaccine. Study background: It was second doses at about 4 or about 12 weeks that were pooled. Study outcomes and limitations: The study identified only six AZD1222 recipients as seropositive at baseline. When two AZD1222 doses had been given, Spike-specific TCR breadth and depth rose.

TCRdb's table, derived via immunoSEQ multiplex PCR, lists solely in-frame clones and lacks some. The table lists 100,000 to 140,000 clones, roughly nine tenths of them singletons. As for this clone: The antigen remains undetermined.

Unmatched junction bases numbered 8, after V lost 7 bases and J lost 3 bases. The CDR3 runs 14 residues. In germline, CDR1 is SGHRS, CDR2 YFSETQ. The V gene is TRBV5-1, the J gene TRBJ2-5; 8 bases align to TRBD2. The specimen was peripheral blood, collected on day 0 of AZD1222 vaccination. The source is an adult in good health. CDR3 sequence (DNA): TGCGCCAGCTATGCGGGAGGCGGGAAAGAGACCCAGTACTTC. This encodes CASYAGGGKETQYF.